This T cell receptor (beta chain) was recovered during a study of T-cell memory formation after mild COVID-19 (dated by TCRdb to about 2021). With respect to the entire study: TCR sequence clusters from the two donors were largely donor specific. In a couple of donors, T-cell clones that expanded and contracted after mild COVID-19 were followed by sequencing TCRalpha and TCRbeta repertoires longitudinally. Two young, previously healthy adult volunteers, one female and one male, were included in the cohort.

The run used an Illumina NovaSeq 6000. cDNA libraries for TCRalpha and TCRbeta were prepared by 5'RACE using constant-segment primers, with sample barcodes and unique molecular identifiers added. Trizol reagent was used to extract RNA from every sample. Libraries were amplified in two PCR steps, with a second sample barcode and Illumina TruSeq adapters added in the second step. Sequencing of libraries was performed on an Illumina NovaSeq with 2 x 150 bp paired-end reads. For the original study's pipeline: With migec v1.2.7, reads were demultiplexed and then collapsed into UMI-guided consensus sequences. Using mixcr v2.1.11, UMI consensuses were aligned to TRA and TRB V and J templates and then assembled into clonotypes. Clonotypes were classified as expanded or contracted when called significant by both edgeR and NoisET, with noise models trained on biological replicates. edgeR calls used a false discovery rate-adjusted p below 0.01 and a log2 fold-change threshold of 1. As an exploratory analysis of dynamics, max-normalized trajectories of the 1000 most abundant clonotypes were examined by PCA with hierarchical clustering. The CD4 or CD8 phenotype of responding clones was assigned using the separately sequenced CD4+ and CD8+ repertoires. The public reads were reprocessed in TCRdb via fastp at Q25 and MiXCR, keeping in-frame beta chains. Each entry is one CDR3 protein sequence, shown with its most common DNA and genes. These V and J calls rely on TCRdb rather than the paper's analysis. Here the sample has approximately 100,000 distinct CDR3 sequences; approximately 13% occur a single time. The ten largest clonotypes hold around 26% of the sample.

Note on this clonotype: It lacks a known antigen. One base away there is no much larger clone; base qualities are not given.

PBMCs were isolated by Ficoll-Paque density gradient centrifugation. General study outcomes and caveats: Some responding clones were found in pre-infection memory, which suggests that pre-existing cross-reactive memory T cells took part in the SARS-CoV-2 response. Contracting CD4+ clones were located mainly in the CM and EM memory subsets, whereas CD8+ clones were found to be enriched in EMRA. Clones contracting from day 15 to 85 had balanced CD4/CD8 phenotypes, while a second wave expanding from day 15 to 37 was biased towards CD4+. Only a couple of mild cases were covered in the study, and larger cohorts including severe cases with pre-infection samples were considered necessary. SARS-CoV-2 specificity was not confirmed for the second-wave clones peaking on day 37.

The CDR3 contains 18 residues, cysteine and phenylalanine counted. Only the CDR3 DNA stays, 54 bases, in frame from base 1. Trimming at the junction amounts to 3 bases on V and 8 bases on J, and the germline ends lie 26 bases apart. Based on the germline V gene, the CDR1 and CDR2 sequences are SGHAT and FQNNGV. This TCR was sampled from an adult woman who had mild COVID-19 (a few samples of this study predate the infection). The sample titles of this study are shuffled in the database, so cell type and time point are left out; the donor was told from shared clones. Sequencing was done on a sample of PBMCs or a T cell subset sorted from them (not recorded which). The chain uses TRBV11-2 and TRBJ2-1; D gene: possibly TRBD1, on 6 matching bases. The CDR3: CASSFLPLSSSGVDEQFF. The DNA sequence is TGTGCCAGCAGCTTTTTGCCCCTTTCAAGCTCAGGGGTAGATGAGCAGTTCTTC.